Given below is one T cell receptor beta chain in context. Its cognate antigen has yet to be identified. No base-level quality is on record; no much larger clone is a single base apart. TCRbeta CDR3 regions were amplified from genomic DNA using the immunoSEQ Assay, a bias-controlled multiplex PCR. Turning to the authors' computational methods: The number of nucleated cells in each sample was estimated by amplification of reference gene primers within the assay. To quantify the absolute abundance of each unique TCRbeta CDR3 rearrangement, sequence reads were collapsed and filtered. Productive Simpson clonality was computed per sample as the square root of Simpson's diversity index over productive rearrangements. TCRdb took this table from immuneACCESS and kept in-frame rearrangements with V and J called. Such tables lack part of the clones; where checked against another copy, unresolved V genes explain under half of the gap, and the rest is unexplained. V, J and clone size reflect that table, while D and trimming were determined from the DNA. The sample has approximately 240,000 clones on record, approximately 80% of them singletons. The biggest ten clones account for 3% to 4% of the sample.

Whole blood was collected in K2EDTA tubes by collaborating institutions according to the institutions' own protocols. For TCRbeta analysis, collaborators shipped samples in one of three forms: frozen whole blood, isolated PBMCs, or DNA extracted from either of those sample types. Via the germline V gene (reference sequence), CDR1 is SGHKS and CDR2 YYEKEE. The junction carries 13 bases between V and J, which are trimmed by 4 bases and 6 bases respectively. The CDR3, cysteine through phenylalanine, is 13 amino acids long. This entry keeps only the CDR3 DNA: 39 bases, framed from base 1. The sample belongs to a study of blood T cell repertoires in COVID-19 (TCRdb year 2020). Context from the whole study: Samples covering the acute and convalescent phases of COVID-19 were provided by collaborators in the United States, Italy and Spain. The prospective study material was composed of cDNA or gDNA derived from T cells, B-cell-depleted T cells, or PBMCs. Deeply sampled blood TCRbeta repertoires from subjects exposed to, actively infected with, or recovered from COVID-19 were included in the dataset. The repertoires were made available in a free public database intended to serve as a resource for research on the immune response to SARS-CoV-2. The samples were drawn from the first 160 participants of the ongoing ImmuneRACE study and from under 1,500 subjects provided by 6 global collaborators. Nearly every sample came with metadata listing a de-identified subject ID, COVID-19 status, age in years and sex. HLA class I and class II types, where available, came from metadata supplied by the sample provider rather than from assay-based typing. What the research found in general, with its limitations: The quantity of clinical and demographic metadata differed by source and by participant and was supplied without curation.

The origin of this receptor is a woman aged 35 to 49 with active or convalescent COVID-19. The receptor chain draws on TRBV5-5 and TRBJ1-2; 5 matching bases give a weak D call of TRBD1. The sequenced material came from peripheral blood. The CDR3 amino acid sequence is: CASSISTRDGYTF. The DNA sequence follows: TGTGCCAGCAGCATATCAACCAGGGATGGCTACACCTTC.